This T cell receptor beta chain was documented in a study of CXCR3-negative and CXCR3-positive naive CD8 T cells. Study conclusions and caveats: Naive cells positive for CXCR3 carried more hydrophobic TRB CDR3s than CXCR3-negative ones.

Researchers prepared the TRB cDNA libraries using 5' RACE with UMI labels. After re-calling the 5' RACE reads, TCRdb lists one entry per CDR3 protein, DNA absent. The ten top clones account for about 0.37%, within a sample of more than 100,000 distinct CDR3 sequences. For this clonotype: As yet, its antigen is unknown.

Per germline, CDR1 SQVTM and CDR2 ANQGSEA. This CDR3 has 15 amino acids. This receptor was identified in a human donor in good health. Some clones in this sample may be carry-over from other donors' samples. The sequencing sample was made of naive CXCR3+ CD8+ T cells from blood. Subset noted: CD45RO-CCR7+CD27+CD95- naive CD8+ T cells expressing CXCR3 (TNR3+). The genes are TRBV29-1 and TRBJ2-2. This chain's CDR3 is CSVELGESNTGELFF.